Sequencing of this T cell receptor beta chain was carried out in a study of T cells of healthy individuals. The germline CDR1 and CDR2 sequences are MNHNY and SVGAGI (reference sequence). This CDR3 contains 15 residues. J gave up 1 base and V 6 bases, and 8 bases lay outside the gene matches. TCRdb passed the 5' RACE reads through MiXCR, listing each CDR3 protein once. The table shows 60,000 to 70,000 distinct CDR3 sequences, with 15% to 20% occurring only once. This sequence was found in a human donor in good health. The rearrangement joins TRBV6-6 to TRBJ1-1, with TRBD1 matching over 7 bases. The CDR3 loop reads CASSYMTGRNTEAFF. Here the CDR3 DNA reads TGTGCCAGCAGCTACATGACAGGGAGGAACACTGAAGCTTTCTTT.